The rows below give T cell receptor beta chains drawn from one sample of a study of early stage breast cancer tumors. Only in-frame clones appear in the TCRdb table, and some are missing; sequencing was by immunoSEQ multiplex PCR. The sample contains just over 50,000 clones, roughly 78% of which appear only once. The specimen sequenced was blood. These receptors were taken from a person aged 40 to 49 with breast cancer. CDR3s include the opening cysteine and the closing phenylalanine or tryptophan. Fields, in order: CDR3 protein, clone size, V gene, J gene. Expanded clones get a size class; other rows say once, few or many, or leave the size out.

CASSVGPGELFF	NA	TRBV6-1	TRBJ2-2
CATCPGGGGDYGYTF	NA	TRBV6-5	TRBJ1-2
CASSQLGKGEKLFF	NA	TRBV4-1	TRBJ1-4
CASSGPDSATNEKLFF	once	TRBV18	TRBJ1-4
CASSYKETQYF	few	TRBV7-2	TRBJ2-5
CAISTSGEHNEQFF	NA	TRBV10-3	TRBJ2-1
CASRPKGGLSNQPQHF	few	TRBV6-6	TRBJ1-5
CASGAGGPYNEQFF	NA	TRBV12-5	TRBJ2-1
CASSKAGVEETQYF	NA	TRBV5-1	TRBJ2-5
CASSRGLNEQYF	NA	TRBV7-8	TRBJ2-7
CASSETLRGRAVDTEAFF	NA	TRBV6-1	TRBJ1-1
CASSHTGTGDNEQFF	NA	TRBV9	TRBJ2-1
CASSPGQSYGYTF	NA	TRBV27	TRBJ1-2
CASSHRDTKDEKLFF	NA	TRBV4-2	TRBJ1-4
CASSSVFLTSAGELFF	NA	TRBV7-9	TRBJ2-2
CASSFSGRASKNIQYF	NA	TRBV12-1	TRBJ2-4
CTSSHPTEDRLAYEQYF	NA	TRBV1	TRBJ2-7
CASREPSGRAFDTQYF	NA	TRBV6-1	TRBJ2-3
CAISESTDRVLPQHF	once	TRBV10-3	TRBJ1-5
CAWSRDSGWEQYF	NA	TRBV30	TRBJ2-7
CASKNLSGANVLTF	NA	TRBV5-1	TRBJ2-6
CASSYTSGSYNEQFF	NA	TRBV6-5	TRBJ2-1
CASSLRDFNTEAFF	NA	TRBV11-2	TRBJ1-1
CASSSTLYEQYF	NA	TRBV28	TRBJ2-7
CASSVDRVETQYF	NA	TRBV9	TRBJ2-5
CASSETNSYNEQFF	once	TRBV6-1	TRBJ2-1
CASSANLAGGPSDTQYF	NA	TRBV5-1	TRBJ2-3
CASSTQPAGAGSEQYF	NA	TRBV7-2	TRBJ2-7
CASSRDMAQETQYF	NA	TRBV2	TRBJ2-5
CASSHGDRIYTEAFF	NA	TRBV7-9	TRBJ1-1
CAITHRDLAHPNTGELFF	NA	TRBV10-3	TRBJ2-2
CASSQLQGDIQYF	NA	TRBV5-1	TRBJ2-4
CASSVDGWPNQPQHF	few	TRBV9	TRBJ1-5
CASTPGGLENTEAFF	NA	TRBV9	TRBJ1-1
CASSPFSTGELFF	NA	TRBV7-3	TRBJ2-2
CASSVGTSGGTGELFF	NA	TRBV9	TRBJ2-2
CAWSVPSGRAGDTQYF	NA	TRBV30	TRBJ2-3
CASSLEGVYNEQFF	NA	TRBV5-1	TRBJ2-1
CASSLAPGGYYGYTF	NA	TRBV11-3	TRBJ1-2
CASRERPAYEQYF	few	TRBV19	TRBJ2-7
CASSPSRTLEAFF	NA	TRBV7-9	TRBJ1-1
CSVIRFERTEAFF	few	TRBV29-1	TRBJ1-1
CATRQGIYNEQFF	NA	TRBV15	TRBJ2-1
CASGFNQPQHF	NA	TRBV27	TRBJ1-5
CASSYGPGGNTEAFF	NA	TRBV6-6	TRBJ1-1
CSAGPRTDTIYF	NA	TRBV29-1	TRBJ1-3
CASKGLGVHEQYF	NA	TRBV5-1	TRBJ2-7
CASSLAGGASSYEQYF	once	TRBV5-4	TRBJ2-7
CASSPYQSRETQYF	NA	TRBV5-1	TRBJ2-5
CASSLDRGLTEAFF	NA	TRBV7-9	TRBJ1-1
CASSLLTGGMEAFF	NA	TRBV7-2	TRBJ1-1
CASSTLAGGFTGELFF	NA	TRBV5-4	TRBJ2-2
CASSLEVAGAYEQYF	NA	TRBV5-1	TRBJ2-7
CASSHHGGATSGGGETQYF	NA	TRBV4-2	TRBJ2-5